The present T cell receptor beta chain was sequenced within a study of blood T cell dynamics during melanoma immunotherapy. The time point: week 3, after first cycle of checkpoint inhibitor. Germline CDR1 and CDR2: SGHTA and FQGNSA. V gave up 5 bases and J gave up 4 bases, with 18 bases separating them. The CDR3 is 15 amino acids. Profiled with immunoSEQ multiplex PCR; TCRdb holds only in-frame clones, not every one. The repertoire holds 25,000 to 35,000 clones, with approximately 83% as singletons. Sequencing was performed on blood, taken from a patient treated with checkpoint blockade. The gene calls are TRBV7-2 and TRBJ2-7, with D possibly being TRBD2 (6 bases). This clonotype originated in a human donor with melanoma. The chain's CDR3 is CASSQPGLKAYEQYF. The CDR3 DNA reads TGTGCCAGCAGCCAACCGGGACTTAAAGCTTACGAGCAGTACTTC.